A selection of T cell receptor beta chains follows, all from one sample in a study of blood T cell repertoires in COVID-19. The assay was immunoSEQ multiplex PCR, and TCRdb's table has in-frame clones only and misses some. The repertoire consists of about 200,000 clones, with about nine tenths occurring once and the leading ten covering 1.2%. Sequenced input: PBMCs or T cells enriched from blood (not recorded which). The receptors here all came from a man aged 25-45 years who had recovered from COVID-19. CDR3s include the opening cysteine and the closing phenylalanine or tryptophan. A D gene is named only where the DNA matches it firmly. The size of a clone is reported for some rows only, either as once, few or many, or as a class for expanded clones.

V,J,size,D,length,DNA,CDR3
TRBV5-1,TRBJ1-5,.,TRBD1,14,TGCGCCAGCAGCGTCGGGACAGGCAATCAGCCCCAGCATTTT,CASSVGTGNQPQHF
TRBV6-2/TRBV6-3,TRBJ2-5,.,TRBD2,15,TGTGCCAGCAGTTCGTGGACTAGCGGCCAAGAGACCCAGTACTTC,CASSSWTSGQETQYF
TRBV6-1,TRBJ1-2,.,TRBD1,13,TGTGCCAGCAGTGATGGACAGGACTATGGCTACACCTTC,CASSDGQDYGYTF
TRBV12-3/TRBV12-4,TRBJ1-1,.,TRBD1,13,TGTGCCAGCAGGACAGGGGGCTTAGGTGAAGCTTTCTTT,CASRTGGLGEAFF
TRBV25-1,TRBJ2-2,once,.,16,TGTGCCAGCAGTGAATGGGCCAGCGGATCCACCGGGGAGCTGTTTTTT,CASSEWASGSTGELFF
TRBV19,TRBJ2-3,.,TRBD1,16,TGTGCCAGTAGACGTGGACAGGGACTTTTGACAGATACGCAGTATTTT,CASRRGQGLLTDTQYF
TRBV29-1,TRBJ2-1,.,TRBD2,14,TGCAGCGTCGCCGGGACTAGCGGGAGTAATGAGCAGTTCTTC,CSVAGTSGSNEQFF
TRBV6-5,TRBJ2-3,.,TRBD1,15,TGTGCCAGCACTCAGGGGGGGACAGGGGGATTGACGCAGTATTTT,CASTQGGTGGLTQYF
TRBV2,TRBJ1-1,.,.,15,TGTGCCAGCAGTGAAATGGGAGGGTCAATCACTGAAGCTTTCTTT,CASSEMGGSITEAFF
TRBV6-5,TRBJ2-1,.,.,14,TGTGCCAGCAGGGGGGGAGTAGGGTACAATGAGCAGTTCTTC,CASRGGVGYNEQFF
TRBV5-1,TRBJ2-1,.,TRBD1,14,TGCGCCAGCAGCTCCGCGGACAGGTACAATGAGCAGTTCTTC,CASSSADRYNEQFF
TRBV7-9,TRBJ1-2,.,.,11,TGTGCCAGCAGCTTAGTAGTAGGCTACACCTTC,CASSLVVGYTF
TRBV7-2,TRBJ1-3,.,TRBD1,18,TGTGCCAGCAGCCCAGACAGGGCAAAGTTCGGCTCTGGAAACACCATATATTTT,CASSPDRAKFGSGNTIYF
TRBV30,TRBJ2-3,once,.,12,TGTGCCTGGAGTGTGGTGAGAGATACGCAGTATTTT,CAWSVVRDTQYF
TRBV11-2,TRBJ1-2,.,TRBD1,17,TGTGCCAGCAGCTCGTGGAGGGACAGGGGGCGCAAAGATGGCTACACCTTC,CASSSWRDRGRKDGYTF
TRBV10-1,TRBJ1-1,.,.,13,TGCGCCAGCAGTGAGTCGTTCGGACATGAAGCTTTCTTT,CASSESFGHEAFF
TRBV6-1,TRBJ2-7,.,.,13,TGTGCCAGCAGTGAGACGGAGACCTACGAGCAGTACTTC,CASSETETYEQYF
TRBV5-1,TRBJ2-6,.,.,15,TGCGCCAGCGTAACAGGCAACTCTGGGGCCAACGTCCTGACTTTC,CASVTGNSGANVLTF
TRBV9,TRBJ1-4,few,TRBD1,16,TGTGCCAGCAGCGTAAGTCCGGGACAGGGAGATGAAAAACTGTTTTTT,CASSVSPGQGDEKLFF
TRBV3-1/TRBV3-2,TRBJ2-5,.,.,15,TGTGCCAGCTCCCCGTTAGCGGTGAAACAAGAGACCCAGTACTTC,CASSPLAVKQETQYF
TRBV27,TRBJ2-7,.,.,14,TGTGCCAGCAGTCGGAGGGACGCTTACTACGAGCAGTACTTC,CASSRRDAYYEQYF
TRBV11-2,TRBJ1-4,.,.,13,TGTGCCAGCAGCTTAGGGACAGATGAAAAACTGTTTTTT,CASSLGTDEKLFF
TRBV30,TRBJ1-5,.,.,13,TGTGCCTGGAGTTCTGCGCTTCGGCAGCCCCAGCATTTT,CAWSSALRQPQHF
TRBV19,TRBJ2-7,.,TRBD2,15,TGTGCCAGTAGCCCCCTCTGGCGGGGGACCTACGAGCAGTACTTC,CASSPLWRGTYEQYF
TRBV14,TRBJ2-2,.,TRBD2,15,TGTGCCAGCAGGACTAGCGGGGGTAACACCGGGGAGCTGTTTTTT,CASRTSGGNTGELFF
TRBV4-1,TRBJ1-6,.,TRBD1,18,TGCGCCAGCAGCCAGACTCTACCGGGACAGGGGGCCGGTTCACCCCTCCACTTT,CASSQTLPGQGAGSPLHF
TRBV4-1,TRBJ2-3,.,TRBD2,16,TGCGCCAGCAGCCGAATTCTAGCGGGCTTCACAGATACGCAGTATTTT,CASSRILAGFTDTQYF
TRBV10-3,TRBJ2-7,.,.,13,TGTGCCATCTCGGCAGGTGGGTTTCGTGAGCAGTACTTC,CAISAGGFREQYF
TRBV5-1,TRBJ2-3,.,TRBD2,14,TGCGCCAGCTCCCGCGGGGGGAACACAGATACGCAGTATTTT,CASSRGGNTDTQYF
TRBV7-7,TRBJ2-5,.,TRBD2,16,TGTGCTAGCAGCTTAGGACTAGCGCGCAGCCAAGAGACCCAGTACTTC,CASSLGLARSQETQYF
TRBV7-2,TRBJ1-5,.,.,16,TGTGCCAGCAGCAAAGAATGGGGGCGTTTTGGTCAGCCCCAGCATTTT,CASSKEWGRFGQPQHF
TRBV4-3,TRBJ1-6,.,TRBD1,15,TGCGCCAGCAGCCAGGGGGACAGGGAATTATCTCCCCTCCACTTT,CASSQGDRELSPLHF
TRBV4-3,TRBJ2-1,.,TRBD1,16,TGCGCCAGCAGCCAAGTAGGGGACAGCTCCTACAATGAGCAGTTCTTC,CASSQVGDSSYNEQFF
TRBV10-3,TRBJ1-4,.,TRBD1,18,TGTGCCATCAGTGCCGGGACAGGGGGCAGTCAGGCTAATGAAAAACTGTTTTTT,CAISAGTGGSQANEKLFF
TRBV2,TRBJ2-2,.,.,15,TGTGCCAGCAGGGCTAGCAAAACGAACACCGGGGAGCTGTTTTTT,CASRASKTNTGELFF
TRBV5-1,TRBJ2-3,.,.,15,TGCGCCAGCAGCTCGGGGGTCCATAGCACAGATACGCAGTATTTT,CASSSGVHSTDTQYF
TRBV6-2/TRBV6-3,TRBJ2-2,.,.,14,TGTGCCAGCAGCCGTAGCGTGCGGACCGGGGAGCTGTTTTTT,CASSRSVRTGELFF
TRBV19,TRBJ1-1,.,.,14,TGTGCCAGTAGTAAAGGCACGGGGGTCACTGAAGCTTTCTTT,CASSKGTGVTEAFF
TRBV28,TRBJ2-7,.,TRBD2,20,TGTGCCAGCAGTTTATCTGGCCCTAGCGGGATGTCGTTAGTCTCCTACGAGCAGTACTTC,CASSLSGPSGMSLVSYEQYF
TRBV9,TRBJ2-7,.,TRBD2,16,TGTGCCAGCAGCGTAGGTTCTAGCGGTTTTACTTACGAGCAGTACTTC,CASSVGSSGFTYEQYF
TRBV7-6,TRBJ2-5,few,TRBD1,15,TGTGCCAGCAGCTCCGGGACAGGGGGGAGAGAGACCCAGTACTTC,CASSSGTGGRETQYF
TRBV27,TRBJ2-2,.,.,15,TGTGCCAGCAACTCTGGGGCCTGGGCGGCCGGGGAGCTGTTTTTT,CASNSGAWAAGELFF
TRBV3-1/TRBV3-2,TRBJ2-2,.,TRBD2,17,TGTGCCAGCAGCCAACAAAGACCGGGACTAGCTCCCGGGGAGCTGTTTTTT,CASSQQRPGLAPGELFF
TRBV7-2,TRBJ1-5,.,.,15,TGTGCCAGCAGCCTCCTCACAGGGAGCAATCAGCCCCAGCATTTT,CASSLLTGSNQPQHF
TRBV3-1/TRBV3-2,TRBJ2-3,.,TRBD1,17,TGTGCCAGCAGCCAGGACCCGGGACAGGGGTTGGCAGATACGCAGTATTTT,CASSQDPGQGLADTQYF
TRBV7-9,TRBJ2-3,.,TRBD1,18,TGTGCCAGCAGCTTAGATGCGGGACAGGCAGCCATAAGGGGGACGCAGTATTTT,CASSLDAGQAAIRGTQYF
TRBV14,TRBJ2-1,.,.,15,TGTGCCAGCAGCCGGACAGTACAACGTGGCGATGAGCAGTTCTTC,CASSRTVQRGDEQFF
TRBV4-2,TRBJ2-5,once,.,16,TGTGCCAGCAGCCAAGATTGGAAACAGGCGCAAGAGACCCAGTACTTC,CASSQDWKQAQETQYF
TRBV9,TRBJ2-6,.,.,15,TGTGCCAGCAGCGTAACGGGGGCTGGGGCCAACGTCCTGACTTTC,CASSVTGAGANVLTF
TRBV12-2,TRBJ2-1,.,.,12,TGTGCAAGTCGTCCCTATGACAATGAGCAGTTCTTC,CASRPYDNEQFF
TRBV6-5,TRBJ1-6,.,TRBD1,16,TGTGCCAGCAGTTACGGACAGGGGGATAATAATTCACCCCTCCACTTT,CASSYGQGDNNSPLHF
TRBV18,TRBJ2-2,.,TRBD2,18,TGTGCCAGCTCACCCCGACTAGCGGGGGGCCCTACCACCGGGGAGCTGTTTTTT,CASSPRLAGGPTTGELFF
TRBV9,TRBJ2-2,few,.,15,TGTGCCAGCAGCGGGCGCAGGCCGGAAACCGGGGAGCTGTTTTTT,CASSGRRPETGELFF
TRBV15,TRBJ2-7,.,TRBD1,17,TGTGCCACCAGCAGTACCAGTAACCCAGGGGGCTCCTACGAGCAGTACTTC,CATSSTSNPGGSYEQYF
TRBV30,TRBJ2-2,.,TRBD1,16,TGTGCCTGGTTGGACAGGGGTCGTGCGAACACCGGGGAGCTGTTTTTT,CAWLDRGRANTGELFF
TRBV29-1,TRBJ2-7,.,.,14,TGCAGCGTTGTAGGGGGTAGCTCGAACTACGAGCAGTACTTC,CSVVGGSSNYEQYF
TRBV12-5,TRBJ1-5,.,.,17,TGTGCTAGTGGCGACCGGGATTCCGCGATCGGCAATCAGCCCCAGCATTTT,CASGDRDSAIGNQPQHF
TRBV5-5,TRBJ1-4,.,.,14,TGTGCCAGCAGCCGTAGAGCAACTAATGAAAAACTGTTTTTT,CASSRRATNEKLFF
TRBV6-5,TRBJ1-6,.,TRBD1,15,TGTGCCAGCAGTTACTCCGGGACAGGGAGTTCACCCCTCCACTTT,CASSYSGTGSSPLHF
TRBV19,TRBJ1-3,.,.,14,TGTGCCAGTAGTATTCCAGGGTTTCGGGACACCATATATTTT,CASSIPGFRDTIYF